This TCR beta chain was sequenced during a study of blood T cell repertoires in COVID-19. Measured with immunoSEQ multiplex PCR; TCRdb has only the in-frame clones, and not every one. The sample includes some 140,000 clones, approximately 84% of them seen just once. CDR3 size: 13 residues. CDR1 and CDR2 from the germline V gene are WNHNN and SYGVQD (reference sequence). V lost 0 bases to trimming and J lost 3 bases, with 6 bases between them. This chain links TRBV10-1 with TRBJ2-7; the D is unclear. This TCR came from a man in his sixties with acute or convalescent COVID-19. Sequencing was performed on peripheral blood. CDR3 nucleotide sequence: TGCGCCAGCAGTGAGTCGGGCGACTACGAGCAGTACTTC. Translated, it gives CASSESGDYEQYF.